What follows is one T cell receptor beta chain and its context. Its cognate antigen has yet to be identified. No much larger clone is present one base from it, and per-base qualities are unavailable. Trimming leaves V shorter by 0 bases and J shorter by 5 bases, with the junction holding 2 bases beyond the gene matches. The CDR3 covers 13 residues, taking in both the cysteine and the phenylalanine. Just the 39-base CDR3 DNA is kept, in frame starting at base 1. From the germline V gene, CDR1 is SGHRS and CDR2 is YFSETQ. The cohort consisted of 600 to 750 healthy bone marrow donors. All cohort members were sampled while nominally healthy, although unrecorded immune exposures were likely present. The donor was CMV seropositive and was included in the group of 290 or so seropositive cohort members. Every donor gave a peripheral blood sample, and the peripheral blood mononuclear cells from that sample were used for TCR beta sequencing. The Qiagen DNeasy Blood Extraction Kit was used to extract genomic DNA from the blood cell samples.

The record originates from a study of cytomegalovirus exposure and HLA in healthy donors (dated by TCRdb to 2016 to 2017). For context, the study as a whole: According to an earlier analysis of 587 of the donors, about 179 million T cells yielded over 100 million unique TCR beta sequences and approximately 300 Gb of sequence data. All discovery cohort repertoires had been generated using a single sequencing platform. Genome-wide SNP genotypes for about 60% of the roughly 700 donors were used in a later genetic analysis, which treated that subset as a discovery cohort. A separate validation cohort of roughly 120 different subjects was used in addition to the 666-subject first cohort. Five DR-DQ haplotypes were handled as single units for association and clustering, since linkage in the cohort was strong. An early release covering roughly 600 HLA-typed donors comprised roughly 300 gigabases of sequencing data and some 79 million unique TCR sequences. Typing coverage differed by locus: A, B, C, DRB1 and DQB1 were typed in roughly 629-630 donors, DQA1 in roughly 510, DPA1 in 600 to 610, and DPB1 in around 440. The study profiled the T cell repertoires of fewer than 850 subjects by immunosequencing and related them to cytomegalovirus serostatus. The aim of the study was to test whether cataloging public T cell receptors could identify signatures of past pathogen exposure. In the later analysis, no new phenotypic data were used to find candidate immune exposures; instead, reliance was placed on TCR beta sequences and their occurrence across donors. Among the roughly 380 genotyped donors, about 85% belonged to the genetic ancestry cluster associated with self-reported Caucasian donors. Donor age, sex, ethnicity and CMV serostatus were compiled alongside the repertoire data. On average, around 200,000 unique TCR beta nucleotide sequences were sequenced per donor among about 400 genotyped donors of the cohort, with 15% to 20% of those sequences being non-productive. HLA typing covered class I and class II loci at four-digit resolution. To decide whether each TCR beta V gene segment behaved as functional or pseudogenic, an earlier analysis of approximately 590 of the donors relied on high-throughput TCR beta sequencing. To predict cytomegalovirus infection status, the study combined high-throughput TCR immunosequencing, statistical association of individual TCRs with disease status, and machine learning. A later analysis re-examined previously published TCR beta repertoires from about 670 donors and added high-resolution HLA genotyping to investigate patterns of TCR occurrence. General study outcomes and caveats: A further reported finding was that TCR beta sequences accurately predicted the HLA-A and HLA-B alleles for most subjects in the first cohort. According to a later analysis, most CMV-associated TCR beta chains appeared to be HLA-restricted, and the HLA associations seemed to be driven largely by CMV exposure. Across donors, most TCR sequences were observed very rarely, whereas some public TCRs were present in many individuals. In a later analysis, over 15,000 TCR beta sequences were associated with specific HLA alleles at a false discovery rate of 0.05. A group of highly shared sequence variants was considered likely to be a technical artifact of the sequencing pipeline. The study gave a list of over 150 TCR beta chains associated with cytomegalovirus. In a later analysis, HLA-associated TCR beta chains showed more clonal expansion and lower generation probabilities than non-associated chains that were equally common. For the cohort, immune exposure information was limited to CMV serostatus. In this cohort, only TCR beta chains were sequenced, and detectable features were limited by the absence of alpha or paired-chain data. Linkage disequilibrium might explain the correlated functional status among segregating V segments, but an unknown experimental factor could not be ruled out. According to the authors, the approach could potentially be generalized to other disease states and immunological phenotypes. An earlier analysis of around 500 of the donors showed that most TCR beta V segments appeared in productive rearrangements either about 90% or about 30% of the time, which broadly matched IMGT annotations. Some IMGT-functional V segments, including TRBV6-2 and TRBV6-3, could not be distinguished by the 87-base-pair reads and were therefore excluded. An association between a missense DCLRE1C variant and V-gene and J-gene trimming of TCR beta chains was found in a later genetic analysis and replicated in an independent cohort. Strong co-occurrence of HLA alleles, especially DR and DQ, made assigning TCR associations to individual alleles difficult. Several of the top co-occurrence clusters appeared to be linked to parvovirus B19, influenza, CMV and Epstein-Barr virus, according to a later analysis. A later analysis found that TCR association rates varied across HLA loci, with DRB1 alleles showing the most associated TCRs and HLA-C alleles the fewest. The earlier analysis of fewer than 750 of the donors excluded some 16 rarely observed V segments, including chromosome 9 orphons, because counts were too low. According to a later genetic analysis, donors in an Asian-associated ancestry cluster had fewer N-insertions in productive TCRs than the approximately 700-donor mean. HLA typing was unavailable for some donors at each locus, so association tests used only the typed subset. In vitro tests confirmed that a few of the cytomegalovirus-associated TCR beta chains recognize cytomegalovirus antigens. Sequencing depth was assumed to be roughly uniform across donors in the presence/absence analyses, though that assumption may not hold. The classifier was reported to diagnose cytomegalovirus status with high specificity and sensitivity in both the original cohort and the validation cohort.

Libraries were made using the immunoSEQ multiplex PCR assay. A mixture of 60 forward primers for TCR Vbeta segments and 13 reverse primers for TCR Jbeta segments was used in the multiplex PCR. Amplification of the CDR3 region of rearranged TCR beta genes was performed with a multiplex PCR assay on genomic DNA. On the Illumina HiSeq System, the amplified TCR beta libraries were sequenced as 87-base-pair reads. In the authors' own workflow: A later analysis counted 65 million to 90 million unique TCR beta chains across the 650 to 800 repertoires, and around 12 million of these chains were shared by at least two donors. Raw reads were error-corrected and collapsed into unique sequences with a nearest-neighbor algorithm that merged closely related sequences to remove PCR and sequencing errors. To assign V, D and J gene segments, CDR3 sequences were aligned to IMGT reference sequences. For a sequence to be retained, a match of at least six nucleotides was required to both a V gene segment and a J gene segment. A rearrangement was called productive if the CDR3 had no stop codons and remained in frame with V and J, and every other rearrangement was called non-productive. Following IMGT convention, CDR3 was defined as the stretch from the second conserved V-encoded cysteine up to the conserved J-encoded phenylalanine. The earlier analysis of roughly 590 of the donors excluded sequences that lacked an unambiguous match to a single V gene segment. An earlier analysis of under 750 of the donors called V segments functional above 56.7% productive rearrangements and segregating when the between-donor standard deviation exceeded 5%. A statistical classification framework was built to diagnose cytomegalovirus status from the catalog of TCR beta chain sequences. A later analysis assigned V and J genes by comparing TCR nucleotide sequences with IMGT/GENE-DB human TR gene sequences. Using the TCRdist pipeline, a later analysis assigned CDR3 sequences along with most-parsimonious VDJ recombination scenarios. In a later analysis, each TCR beta chain was defined by its CDR3 amino acid sequence together with its V-gene family, and reads lacking a unique V-gene family were excluded. A later analysis removed several hundred highly shared, low-generation-probability nucleotide sequences to deal with suspected cross-contamination and a sequencing artifact. In a later analysis, a clonal expansion index for each public chain was calculated from normalized within-repertoire ranks of inferred template counts. In a later analysis, generation probabilities were computed using a VDJ recombination model fitted to out-of-frame rearrangements, and the results were checked against IGoR. In a later analysis, hypergeometric tests were used to score TCR-TCR, TCR-HLA and TCR-CMV co-occurrence, with a repertoire-size bias correction applied to TCR pairs. To estimate false discovery rates, a later analysis permuted the HLA or CMV assignments 20 times. In a later analysis, co-occurring TCRs were grouped with DBSCAN, and TCRdist sequence similarity was added when clustering was performed within HLA-allele-positive subsets. For co-occurrence clustering, repertoires with fewer than 30,000 or more than 120,000 public chains were excluded, along with roughly 5 repertoires with anomalous nucleotide sharing. The source is immuneACCESS, and TCRdb retained only in-frame sequences with V and J called. Part of the clones is not carried over; for the studies checked, unresolved V genes explain less than half of this, and the remainder is unexplained. V and J calls and clone size are as listed in that table; D and trimming were resolved from the DNA. The sample includes over 90,000 clones, with over 70% observed a single time. The top ten hold 4% of the sample.

The chain is encoded by TRBV5-1 joined to TRBJ2-7, and 7 bases in between align with TRBD2. What was sequenced was PBMCs. This TCR was sampled from a man aged 45-65 years in good health and CMV-seropositive. Here is the DNA: TGCGCCAGCAGCTTGGTGGGGGGGGACGAGCAGTACTTC. This codes for CASSLVGGDEQYF.